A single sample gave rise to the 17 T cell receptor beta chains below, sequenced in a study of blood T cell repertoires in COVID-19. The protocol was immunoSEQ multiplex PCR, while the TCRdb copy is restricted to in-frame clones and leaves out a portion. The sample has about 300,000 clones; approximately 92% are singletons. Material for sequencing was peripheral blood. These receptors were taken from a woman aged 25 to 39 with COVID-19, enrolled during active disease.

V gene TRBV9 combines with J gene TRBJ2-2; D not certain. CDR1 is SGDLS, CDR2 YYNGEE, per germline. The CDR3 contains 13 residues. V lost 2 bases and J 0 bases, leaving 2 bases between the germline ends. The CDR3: CASSVTNTGELFF. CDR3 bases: TGTGCCAGCAGCGTCACGAACACCGGGGAGCTGTTTTTT.

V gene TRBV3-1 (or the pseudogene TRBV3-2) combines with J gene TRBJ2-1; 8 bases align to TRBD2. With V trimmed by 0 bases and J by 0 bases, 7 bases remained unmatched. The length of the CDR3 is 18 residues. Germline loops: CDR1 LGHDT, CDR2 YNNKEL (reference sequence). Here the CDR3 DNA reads TGTGCCAGCAGCCAAGATAGGCTAGCGGGCTTCTCCTACAATGAGCAGTTCTTC. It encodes CASSQDRLAGFSYNEQFF.

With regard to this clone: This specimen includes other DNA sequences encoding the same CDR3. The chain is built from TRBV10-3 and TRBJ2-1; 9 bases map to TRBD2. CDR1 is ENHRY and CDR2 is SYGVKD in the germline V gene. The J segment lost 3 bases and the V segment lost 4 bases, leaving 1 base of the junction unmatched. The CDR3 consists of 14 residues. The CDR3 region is CAISGLADYNEQFF. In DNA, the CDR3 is TGTGCCATCAGTGGACTAGCGGACTACAATGAGCAGTTCTTC.

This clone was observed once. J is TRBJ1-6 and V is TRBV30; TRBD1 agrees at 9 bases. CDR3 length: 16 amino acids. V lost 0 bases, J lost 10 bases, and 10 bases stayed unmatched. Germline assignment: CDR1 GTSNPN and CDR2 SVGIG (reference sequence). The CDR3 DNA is TGTGCCTGGAGTGTGCCCAGGACAGGGGTTGTGTCACCCCTCCACTTT. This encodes CAWSVPRTGVVSPLHF. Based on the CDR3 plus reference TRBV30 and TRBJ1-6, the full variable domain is SQTIHQWPATLVQPVGSPLSLECTVEGTSNPNLYWYRQAAGRGLQLLFYSVGIGQISSEVPQNLSASRPQDRQFILSSKKLLLSDSGFYLCAWSVPRTGVVSPLHFGNGTRLTVT.

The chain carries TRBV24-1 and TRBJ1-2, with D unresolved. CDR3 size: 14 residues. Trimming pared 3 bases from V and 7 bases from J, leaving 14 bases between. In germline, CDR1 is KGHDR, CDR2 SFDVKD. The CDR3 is CATSDSPTGSGYTF. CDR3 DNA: TGTGCCACCAGTGATAGTCCAACGGGTAGTGGCTACACCTTC.

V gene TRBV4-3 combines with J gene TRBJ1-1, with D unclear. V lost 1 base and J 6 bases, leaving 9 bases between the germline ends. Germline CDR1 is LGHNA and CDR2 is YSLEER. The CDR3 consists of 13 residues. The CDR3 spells CASSQGRPSEAFF. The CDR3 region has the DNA TGCGCCAGCAGCCAAGGGAGACCTTCTGAAGCTTTCTTT.

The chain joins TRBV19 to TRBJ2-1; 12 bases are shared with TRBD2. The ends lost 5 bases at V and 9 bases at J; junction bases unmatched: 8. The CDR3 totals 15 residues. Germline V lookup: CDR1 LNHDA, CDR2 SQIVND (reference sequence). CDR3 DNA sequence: TGTGCCAGTAGTTCTAGACTAGCGGGAGTGGGTGAGCAGTTCTTC. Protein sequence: CASSSRLAGVGEQFF.

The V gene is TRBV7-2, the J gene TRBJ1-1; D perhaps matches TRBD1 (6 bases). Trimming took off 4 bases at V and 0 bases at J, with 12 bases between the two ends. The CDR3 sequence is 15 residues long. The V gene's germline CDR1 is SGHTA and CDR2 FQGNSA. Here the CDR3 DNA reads TGTGCCAGCAGCTCCACCGGACAGATGAACACTGAAGCTTTCTTT. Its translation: CASSSTGQMNTEAFF.

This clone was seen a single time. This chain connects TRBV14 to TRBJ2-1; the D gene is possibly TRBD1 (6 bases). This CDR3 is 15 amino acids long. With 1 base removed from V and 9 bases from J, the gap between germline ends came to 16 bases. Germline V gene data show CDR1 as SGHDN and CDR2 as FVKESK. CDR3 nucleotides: TGTGCCAGCAGCCAAGGACAGGTTAAAGCAGGTGAGCAGTTCTTC. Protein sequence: CASSQGQVKAGEQFF.

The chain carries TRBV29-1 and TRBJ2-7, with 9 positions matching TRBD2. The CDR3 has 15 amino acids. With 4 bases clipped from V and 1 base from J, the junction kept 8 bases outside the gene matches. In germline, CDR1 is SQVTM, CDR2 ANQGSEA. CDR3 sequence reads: CSVGGRTSVSYEQYF. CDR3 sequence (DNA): TGCAGCGTTGGGGGGCGGACTAGCGTGTCCTACGAGCAGTACTTC.

The CDR3 sequence: CASSLPYQETQYF. CDR3 DNA: TGTGCCAGCAGCTTGCCATACCAAGAGACCCAGTACTTC. The rearrangement links TRBV5-6 to TRBJ2-5, with D unresolved. The V end was cut by 1 base, the J end by 0 bases, with 4 bases between. CDR3 length equals 13 residues. CDR1 and CDR2 from the germline V gene are SGHDT and YYEEEE.

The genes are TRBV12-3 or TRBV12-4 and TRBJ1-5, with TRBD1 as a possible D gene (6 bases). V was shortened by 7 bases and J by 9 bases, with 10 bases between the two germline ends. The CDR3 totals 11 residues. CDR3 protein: CASTTQGPQHF. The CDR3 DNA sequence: TGTGCCAGCACCACACAGGGGCCCCAGCATTTT.

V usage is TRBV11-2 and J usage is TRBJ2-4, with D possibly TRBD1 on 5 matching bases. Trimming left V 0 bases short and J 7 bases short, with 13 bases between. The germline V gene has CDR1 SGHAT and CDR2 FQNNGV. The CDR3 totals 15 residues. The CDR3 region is CASSLDLVRVNIQYF. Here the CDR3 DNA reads TGTGCCAGCAGCTTAGATCTTGTCAGGGTGAACATTCAGTACTTC.

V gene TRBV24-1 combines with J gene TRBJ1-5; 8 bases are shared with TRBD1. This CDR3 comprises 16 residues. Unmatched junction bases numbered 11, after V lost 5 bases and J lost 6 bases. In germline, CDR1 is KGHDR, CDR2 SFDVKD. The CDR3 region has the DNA TGTGCCACCAGTGGCGGAGGACAGGGTATCGGTCAGCCCCAGCATTTT. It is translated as CATSGGGQGIGQPQHF.

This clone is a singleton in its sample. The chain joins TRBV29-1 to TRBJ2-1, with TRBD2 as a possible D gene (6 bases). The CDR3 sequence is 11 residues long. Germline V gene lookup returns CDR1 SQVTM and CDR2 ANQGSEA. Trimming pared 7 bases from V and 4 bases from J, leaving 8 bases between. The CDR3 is CSGGTYNEQFF. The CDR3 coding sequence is TGCAGCGGCGGGACTTACAATGAGCAGTTCTTC.

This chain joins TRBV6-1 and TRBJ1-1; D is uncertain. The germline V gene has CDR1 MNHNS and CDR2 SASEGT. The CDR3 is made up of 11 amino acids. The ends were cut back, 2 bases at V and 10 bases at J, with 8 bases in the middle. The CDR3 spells CASSESGGAFF. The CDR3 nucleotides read TGTGCCAGCAGTGAAAGCGGCGGAGCTTTCTTT.

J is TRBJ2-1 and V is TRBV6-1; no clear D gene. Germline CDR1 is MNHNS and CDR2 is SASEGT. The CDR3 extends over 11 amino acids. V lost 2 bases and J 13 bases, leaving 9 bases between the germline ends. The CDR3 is CASSEYSIQFF. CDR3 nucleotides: TGTGCCAGCAGTGAATACAGCATCCAGTTCTTC.